Sequencing of this T cell receptor (beta chain) was carried out in a study of T cell clonality in common variable immunodeficiency. Using immunoSEQ multiplex PCR, the repertoire was profiled, and TCRdb retains in-frame clones only, with some absent. There are some 42,000 clones in the sample, none observed a single time. This clone was recorded many times. The CDR3 end is not reached by the read, which stops 3 residues before it; the germline J gene fills it in. This CDR3 is built from 13 residues. Trimming removed 5 bases at V and 7 bases at J, with 15 bases between. Germline V gene lookup returns CDR1 DFQATT and CDR2 SNEGSKA (reference sequence).

This TCR came from a person aged 18-69 years in good health. Input material: peripheral blood mononuclear cells. The chain is built from TRBV20-1 and TRBJ2-1, with unresolved D. CDR3 sequence reads: CSAPSDEWNEQFF. The DNA read from the CDR3 is TGCAGTGCTCCGTCAGATGAGTGGAATGAG.